A selection of T cell receptor beta chains follows, all from one sample in a study of blood T cell repertoires in COVID-19. The table came from immunoSEQ multiplex PCR; TCRdb's copy has only in-frame clones and leaves some out. The table has about 310,000 clones, about 90% seen once. Sequences were obtained from peripheral blood. All receptors come from a woman in her fifties or sixties who had recovered from COVID-19. CDR3s include the opening cysteine and the closing phenylalanine or tryptophan. A D gene is named only where the DNA matches it firmly. Where a row states a size, it is once, few, many or the class of an expanded clone; other rows omit it.

once	-	TRBV19	TRBJ1-6	TGTGCCAGTAGTATTAGTGCGGCAGGAGGATCACCCCTCCACTTT	CASSISAAGGSPLHF
-	-	TRBV10-1	TRBJ2-1	TGCGCCAGCATCGGGGTTCGCTACAATGAGCAGTTCTTC	CASIGVRYNEQFF
-	TRBD2	TRBV4-2	TRBJ2-1	TGTGCCAGCAGCCAAGATGGAGCGGGAGGGGAGGAGCAGTTCTTC	CASSQDGAGGEEQFF
-	-	TRBV19	TRBJ1-1	TGTGCCAGTAGGCTGGAGGTTGAGAACACTGAAGCTTTCTTT	CASRLEVENTEAFF
-	-	TRBV19	TRBJ2-7	TGTGCCAGTAGTCCAAGGACTACTACTGCTCTCGAGCAGTACTTC	CASSPRTTTALEQYF
-	TRBD1	TRBV10-1	TRBJ2-7	TGCGCCAGCGGCCCATCACGACAGGGGCCAACCTACGAGCAGTACTTC	CASGPSRQGPTYEQYF
-	TRBD1	TRBV28	TRBJ1-2	TGTGCCAGCAGTGCCAGGGGGCTATTGGGCGGCTACACCTTC	CASSARGLLGGYTF
-	-	TRBV30	TRBJ1-5	TGTGCCTGGAGTGTAATCAGGGATCAGCCCCAGCATTTT	CAWSVIRDQPQHF
-	TRBD1	TRBV7-2	TRBJ2-1	TGTGCCAGCAGACCCCCCGGGACAGGTTACAATGAGCAGTTCTTC	CASRPPGTGYNEQFF
-	-	TRBV5-1	TRBJ1-4	TGCGCCAGCAGCTTGGAGGGACAAGGTGAAAAACTGTTTTTT	CASSLEGQGEKLFF
-	-	TRBV25-1	TRBJ2-7	TGTGCCAGCAGTGGCCGACAGTACAGCTCCTACGAGCAGTACTTC	CASSGRQYSSYEQYF
once	TRBD1	TRBV28	TRBJ1-4	TGTGCCAGCAAAACTGGGGACAGCGTAAATGAAAAACTGTTTTTT	CASKTGDSVNEKLFF
-	-	TRBV2	TRBJ1-3	TGTGCCAGCAGTGATCCTTCAGCGCGGAGCTCTGGAAACACCATATATTTT	CASSDPSARSSGNTIYF
-	-	TRBV7-3	TRBJ2-5	TGTGCCAGCAGCCCTTCTGCAGGAATGGTGACCCAGTACTTC	CASSPSAGMVTQYF
once	-	TRBV3-1/TRBV3-2	TRBJ2-1	TGTGCCAGCAGCCAAGTGACAGCCAATGAGCAGTTCTTC	CASSQVTANEQFF
-	-	TRBV29-1	TRBJ1-6	TGCAGCGCCTCCGAGGGAAGCTCCTATAATTCACCCCTCCACTTT	CSASEGSSYNSPLHF
-	-	TRBV20-1	TRBJ2-3	TGCAGTGCTAGACTCACAGATACGCAGTATTTT	CSARLTDTQYF
-	-	TRBV19	TRBJ1-5	TGTGCCAGTAGCGACATCGCCAATCAGCCCCAGCATTTT	CASSDIANQPQHF
-	-	TRBV7-2	TRBJ1-3	TGTGCCAGCAGCTTAGAATTGATCGGCTCTGGAAACACCATATATTTT	CASSLELIGSGNTIYF
-	TRBD1	TRBV12-3/TRBV12-4	TRBJ2-7	TGTGCCAGCAGTGGACAGGGGGCGGACGAGCAGTACTTC	CASSGQGADEQYF
-	-	TRBV7-2	TRBJ1-2	TGTGCCAGCAGCTTAGGTGTGGCAAGCTATGGCTACACCTTC	CASSLGVASYGYTF
-	-	TRBV2	TRBJ2-7	TGTGCCAGCAGTGATCAGGACATCGGTACCTCCTACGAGCAGTACTTC	CASSDQDIGTSYEQYF
-	-	TRBV5-1	TRBJ1-2	TGCGCCAGCAGCTCGACAGGTCCCTACTATGGCTACACCTTC	CASSSTGPYYGYTF
-	-	TRBV13	TRBJ1-6	TGTGCCAGCAGCGCCGGTGGGAGCTCCTATAATTCACCCCTCCACTTT	CASSAGGSSYNSPLHF
-	-	TRBV7-2	TRBJ2-2	TGTGCCAGCAGCATATTTAGCGGAGAGACCGGGGAGCTGTTTTTT	CASSIFSGETGELFF
few	-	TRBV18	TRBJ1-4	TGTGCCAGCTCACCACCCGGCGGAAGAGGACTGTTTTTT	CASSPPGGRGLFF
-	-	TRBV19	TRBJ1-5	TGTGCCAGTAGTGCGCAGGGTCTGAGGTTTGGTCAGCCCCAGCATTTT	CASSAQGLRFGQPQHF
-	-	TRBV12-3/TRBV12-4	TRBJ2-7	TGTGCCAGCAGTTTAAGGCAGGTCAGCGAGCAGTACTTC	CASSLRQVSEQYF
-	-	TRBV4-2	TRBJ1-3	TGTGCCAGCAGCCAAGACGCTCGGAGGTTTTCTGGAAACACCATATATTTT	CASSQDARRFSGNTIYF
-	TRBD2	TRBV12-3/TRBV12-4	TRBJ2-1	TGTGCCAGCAGTGGACTAGCGCACAATGAGCAGTTCTTC	CASSGLAHNEQFF
-	TRBD2	TRBV10-3	TRBJ2-5	TGTGCCATCAGTGACCTCGCGGGGGGTGATGAGACCCAGTACTTC	CAISDLAGGDETQYF
-	TRBD2	TRBV9	TRBJ2-1	TGTGCCAGCAGCGCCGGACCGGGACTAGCGGGGAATGAGCAGTTCTTC	CASSAGPGLAGNEQFF
-	-	TRBV6-5	TRBJ1-3	TGTGCCAGCAGTTACTCGAGCCAGGGTTGGAACACCATATATTTT	CASSYSSQGWNTIYF
-	-	TRBV28	TRBJ1-1	TGTGCCAGCAGTTGGCAGGGTTGGACTGAAGCTTTCTTT	CASSWQGWTEAFF
-	-	TRBV6-1	TRBJ1-6	TGTGCCAGCAGTGAAGATTCCGGTTATAATTCACCCCTCCACTTT	CASSEDSGYNSPLHF
-	-	TRBV7-9	TRBJ1-1	TGTGCCAGCACCCTAAATACAGGGTTGAACACTGAAGCTTTCTTT	CASTLNTGLNTEAFF
-	TRBD1	TRBV7-2	TRBJ1-2	TGTGCCAGCAGCTATCACAGACAGGGGATAGGCTACACCTTC	CASSYHRQGIGYTF
-	TRBD2	TRBV28	TRBJ2-7	TGTGCCAGCAGCTCGGGACTAGCCCGCGAGCAGTACTTC	CASSSGLAREQYF
few	TRBD1	TRBV7-9	TRBJ1-1	TGTGCCAGCAGCTCACAGGGGTTCACTGAAGCTTTCTTT	CASSSQGFTEAFF
-	-	TRBV27	TRBJ1-1	TGTGCCAGCAGGGAGGGGTCTGAAGCTTTCTTT	CASREGSEAFF
-	-	TRBV7-2	TRBJ1-4	TGTGCCAGCAGCTTAGCGCCTGGGAGGATGAATGAAAAACTGTTTTTT	CASSLAPGRMNEKLFF
-	TRBD2	TRBV6-5	TRBJ2-3	TGTGCCAGCACCCATCGGGAGGGCATGTATACGCAGTATTTT	CASTHREGMYTQYF
-	-	TRBV6-6	TRBJ1-5	TGTGCCAGCAGTCACGACTCTAATCAGCCCCAGCATTTT	CASSHDSNQPQHF